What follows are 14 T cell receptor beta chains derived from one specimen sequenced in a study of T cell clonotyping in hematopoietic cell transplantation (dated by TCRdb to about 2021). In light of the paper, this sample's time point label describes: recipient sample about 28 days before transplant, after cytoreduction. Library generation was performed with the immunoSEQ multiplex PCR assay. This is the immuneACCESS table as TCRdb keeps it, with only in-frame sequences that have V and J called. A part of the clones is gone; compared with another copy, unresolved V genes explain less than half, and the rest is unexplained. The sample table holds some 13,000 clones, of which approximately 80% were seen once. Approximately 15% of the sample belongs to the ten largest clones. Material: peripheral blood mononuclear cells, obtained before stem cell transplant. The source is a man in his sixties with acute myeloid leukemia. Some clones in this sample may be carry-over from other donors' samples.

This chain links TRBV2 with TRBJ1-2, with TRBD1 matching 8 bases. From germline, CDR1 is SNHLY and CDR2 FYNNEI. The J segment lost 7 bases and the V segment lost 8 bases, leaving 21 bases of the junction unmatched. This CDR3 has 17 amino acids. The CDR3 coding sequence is TGTGCCAGCGGGGCGGACAGGGAAACCTTTGGCGGCATTGGCTACACCTTC. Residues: CASGADRETFGGIGYTF.

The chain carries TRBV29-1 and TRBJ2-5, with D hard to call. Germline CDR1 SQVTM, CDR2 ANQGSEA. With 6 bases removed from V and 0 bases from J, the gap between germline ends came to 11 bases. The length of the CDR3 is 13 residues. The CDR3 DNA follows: TGCAGCGTCTCTAACGGATACCAAGAGACCCAGTACTTC. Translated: CSVSNGYQETQYF.

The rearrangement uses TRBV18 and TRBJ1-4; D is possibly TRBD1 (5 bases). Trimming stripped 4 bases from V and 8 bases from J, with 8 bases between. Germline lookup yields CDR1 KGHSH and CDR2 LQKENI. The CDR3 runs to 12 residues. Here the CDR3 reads CASSQGREKLFF. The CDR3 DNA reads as TGTGCCAGCTCACAGGGGCGAGAAAAACTGTTTTTT.

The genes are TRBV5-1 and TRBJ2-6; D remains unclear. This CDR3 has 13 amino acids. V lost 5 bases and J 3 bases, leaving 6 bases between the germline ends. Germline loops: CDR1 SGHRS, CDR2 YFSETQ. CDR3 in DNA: TGCGCCAGCAGTCCTGATGGGGCCAACGTCCTGACTTTC. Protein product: CASSPDGANVLTF. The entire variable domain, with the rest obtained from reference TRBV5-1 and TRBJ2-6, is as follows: KAGVTQTPRYLIKTRGQQVTLSCSPISGHRSVSWYQQTPGQGLQFLFEYFSETQRNKGNFPGRFSGRQFSNSRSEMNVSTLELGDSALYLCASSPDGANVLTFGAGSRLTVL.

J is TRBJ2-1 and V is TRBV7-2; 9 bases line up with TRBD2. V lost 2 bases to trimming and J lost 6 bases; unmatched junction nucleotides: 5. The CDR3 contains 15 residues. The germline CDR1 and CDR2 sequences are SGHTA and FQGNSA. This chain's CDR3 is CASSLLAGVSNEQFF. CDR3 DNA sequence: TGTGCCAGCAGCTTATTAGCGGGGGTTTCCAATGAGCAGTTCTTC.

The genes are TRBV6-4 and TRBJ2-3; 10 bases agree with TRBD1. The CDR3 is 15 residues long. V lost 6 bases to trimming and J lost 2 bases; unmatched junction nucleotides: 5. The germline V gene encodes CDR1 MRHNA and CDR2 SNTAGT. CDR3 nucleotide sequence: TGTGCCAGCAGCGAGGGGACAGGGGACACAGATACGCAGTATTTT. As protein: CASSEGTGDTDTQYF.

This CDR3 is CASRSGGGYGYTF. For the CDR3, the DNA is TGTGCCAGCAGATCAGGCGGCGGCTATGGCTACACCTTC. This chain uses TRBV2 with TRBJ1-2; D remains ambiguous. V dropped 6 bases and J dropped 4 bases, with 12 bases sitting between them. The CDR3 spans 13 residues. From germline, CDR1 is SNHLY and CDR2 FYNNEI.

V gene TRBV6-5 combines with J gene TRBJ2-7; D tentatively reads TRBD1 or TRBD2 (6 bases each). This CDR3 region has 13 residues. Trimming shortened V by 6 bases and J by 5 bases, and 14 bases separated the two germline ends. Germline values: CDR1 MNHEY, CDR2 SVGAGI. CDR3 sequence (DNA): TGTGCCAGCAGCGCCGGGGGCTATAACGAGCAGTACTTC. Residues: CASSAGGYNEQYF.

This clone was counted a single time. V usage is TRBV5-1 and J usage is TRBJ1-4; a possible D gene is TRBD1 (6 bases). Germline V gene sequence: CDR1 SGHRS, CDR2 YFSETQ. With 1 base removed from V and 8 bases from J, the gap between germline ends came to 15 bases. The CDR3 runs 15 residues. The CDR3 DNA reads TGCGCCAGCAGCTTGCAGGCAAAGGGGGGGGAAAAACTGTTTTTT. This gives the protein CASSLQAKGGEKLFF.

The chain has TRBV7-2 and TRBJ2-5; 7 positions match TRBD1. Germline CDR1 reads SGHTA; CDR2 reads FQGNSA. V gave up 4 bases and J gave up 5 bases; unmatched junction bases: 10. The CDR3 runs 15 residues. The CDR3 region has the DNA TGTGCCAGCAGCTCGCACCCCGGGACAGCGGAGACCCAGTACTTC. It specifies CASSSHPGTAETQYF.

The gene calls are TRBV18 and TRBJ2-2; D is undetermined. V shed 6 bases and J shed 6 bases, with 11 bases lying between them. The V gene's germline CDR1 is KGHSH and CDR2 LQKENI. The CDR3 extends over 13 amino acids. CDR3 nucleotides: TGTGCCAGCTCCCTTTCTGTATCCGGGGAGCTGTTTTTT. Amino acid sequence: CASSLSVSGELFF.

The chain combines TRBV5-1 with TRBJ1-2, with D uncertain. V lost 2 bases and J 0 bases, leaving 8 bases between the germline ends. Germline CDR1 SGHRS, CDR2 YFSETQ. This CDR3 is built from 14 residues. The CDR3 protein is CASSLGQSNYGYTF. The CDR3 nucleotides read TGCGCCAGCAGCTTAGGGCAGTCTAACTATGGCTACACCTTC.

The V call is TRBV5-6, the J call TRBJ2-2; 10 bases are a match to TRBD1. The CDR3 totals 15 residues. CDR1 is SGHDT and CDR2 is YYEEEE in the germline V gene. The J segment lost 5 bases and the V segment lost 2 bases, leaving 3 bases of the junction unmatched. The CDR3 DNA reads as TGTGCCAGCAGCTTCTGGGGACAGGGGACCGGGGAGCTGTTTTTT. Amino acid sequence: CASSFWGQGTGELFF.

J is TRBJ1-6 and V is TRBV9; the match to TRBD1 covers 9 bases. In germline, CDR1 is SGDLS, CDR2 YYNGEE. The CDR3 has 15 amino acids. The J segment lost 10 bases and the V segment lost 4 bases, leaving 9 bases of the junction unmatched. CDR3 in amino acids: CASSPGQGRWSPLHF. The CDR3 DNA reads TGTGCCAGCAGCCCCGGACAGGGGAGGTGGTCACCCCTCCACTTT.